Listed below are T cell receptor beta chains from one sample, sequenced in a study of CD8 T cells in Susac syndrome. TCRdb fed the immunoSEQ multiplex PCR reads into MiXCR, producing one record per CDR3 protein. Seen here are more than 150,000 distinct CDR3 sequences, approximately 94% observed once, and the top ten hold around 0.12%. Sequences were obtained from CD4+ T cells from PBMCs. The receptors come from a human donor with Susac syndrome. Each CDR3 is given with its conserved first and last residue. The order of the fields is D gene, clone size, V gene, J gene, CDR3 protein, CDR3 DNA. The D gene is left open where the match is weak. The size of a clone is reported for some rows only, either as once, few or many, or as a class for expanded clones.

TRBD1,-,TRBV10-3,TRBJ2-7,CAIRYRGPLYEQYF,TGTGCCATCAGGTACAGGGGGCCCCTATACGAGCAGTACTTC
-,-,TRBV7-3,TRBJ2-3,CASSYNGRHTDTQYF,TGTGCCAGCAGCTATAACGGCAGACACACAGATACGCAGTATTTT
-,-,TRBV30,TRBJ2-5,CAWSVNRQETQYF,TGTGCCTGGAGTGTAAACAGACAAGAGACCCAGTACTTC
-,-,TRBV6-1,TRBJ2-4,CASSETYIQYF,TGTGCCAGCAGTGAAACCTACATTCAGTACTTC
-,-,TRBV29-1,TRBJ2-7,CSVEFQGRPYEQYF,TGCAGCGTGGAATTTCAGGGAAGACCCTACGAGCAGTACTTC
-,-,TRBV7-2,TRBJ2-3,CASSQTIGFTDTQYF,TGTGCCAGCAGCCAAACAATAGGTTTCACAGATACGCAGTATTTT
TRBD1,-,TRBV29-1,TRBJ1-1,CSVQRQGAVNTEAFF,TGCAGCGTACAAAGACAGGGGGCCGTGAACACTGAAGCTTTCTTT
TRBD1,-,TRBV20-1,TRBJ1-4,CSAQGDSTTNEKLFF,TGCAGTGCTCAAGGGGACAGCACAACTAATGAAAAACTGTTTTTT
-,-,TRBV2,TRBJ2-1,CASSEARSGEQFF,TGTGCCAGCAGTGAAGCTAGGAGTGGTGAGCAGTTCTTC
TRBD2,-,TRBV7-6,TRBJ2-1,CASSSQPSGRYNEQFF,TGTGCCAGCAGCTCCCAGCCTAGCGGGAGATACAATGAGCAGTTCTTC
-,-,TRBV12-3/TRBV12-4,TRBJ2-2,CASLRVPGELFF,TGTGCCAGCCTTCGTGTCCCCGGGGAGCTGTTTTTT
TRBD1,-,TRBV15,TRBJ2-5,CATSGNRGEETQYF,TGTGCCACCAGCGGCAACAGGGGCGAAGAGACCCAGTACTTC
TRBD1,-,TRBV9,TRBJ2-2,CASSSRQGSGELFF,TGTGCCAGCAGCTCCCGACAGGGGTCCGGGGAGCTGTTTTTT
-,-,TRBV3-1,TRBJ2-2,CASSLGRERSGLFF,TGTGCCAGCAGCCTCGGACGCGAACGAAGCGGGCTGTTTTTT
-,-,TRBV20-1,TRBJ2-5,CSAAQRGGPLGNQETQYF,TGCAGTGCTGCACAGAGGGGGGGCCCCTTAGGGAACCAAGAGACCCAGTACTTC
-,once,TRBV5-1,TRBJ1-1,CASSEELNTEAFF,TGCGCCAGCAGCGAAGAGTTGAACACTGAAGCTTTCTTT
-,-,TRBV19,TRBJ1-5,CASSIGGSQSNQPQHF,TGTGCCAGTAGTATAGGGGGGTCGCAGAGCAATCAGCCCCAGCATTTT
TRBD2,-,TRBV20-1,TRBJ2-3,CSARGRGRKDTQYF,TGCAGTGCTAGAGGTCGCGGGAGGAAAGATACGCAGTATTTT
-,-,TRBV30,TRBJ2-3,CAWIRGADTQYF,TGTGCCTGGATCCGGGGAGCAGATACGCAGTATTTT
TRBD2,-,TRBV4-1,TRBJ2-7,CASQPLGLAGEEQYF,TGCGCCAGCCAGCCACTGGGACTAGCGGGAGAGGAGCAGTACTTC
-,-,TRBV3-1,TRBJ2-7,CASSRGVSYEQYF,TGTGCCAGCAGTCGAGGCGTTTCCTACGAGCAGTACTTC
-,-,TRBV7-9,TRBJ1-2,CASSLAPDANYGYTF,TGTGCCAGCAGCTTAGCCCCGGACGCAAACTATGGCTACACCTTC
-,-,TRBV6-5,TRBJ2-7,CASSPQAGSYEQYF,TGTGCCAGCAGCCCCCAGGCAGGGTCCTACGAGCAGTACTTC
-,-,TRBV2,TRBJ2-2,CATRDAINTGELFF,TGTGCCACACGGGACGCCATTAACACCGGGGAGCTGTTTTTT
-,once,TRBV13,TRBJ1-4,CASSGLFAEKLFF,TGTGCCAGCAGCGGGTTGTTCGCGGAAAAACTGTTTTTT
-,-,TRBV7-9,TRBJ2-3,CASSLVSGYSRTDTQYF,TGTGCCAGCAGCTTAGTTTCGGGGTATAGCAGAACAGATACGCAGTATTTT
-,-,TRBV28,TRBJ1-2,CASSSTDNYGYTF,TGTGCCAGCAGTTCGACCGATAACTATGGCTACACCTTC
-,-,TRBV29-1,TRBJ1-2,CSVADSSLNGYTF,TGCAGCGTTGCGGATAGCTCTCTAAATGGCTACACCTTC
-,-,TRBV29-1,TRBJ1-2,CSARAGGSYGYTF,TGCAGCGCCCGGGCCGGAGGAAGCTATGGCTACACCTTC
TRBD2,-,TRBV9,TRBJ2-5,CASSLSGGLQETQYF,TGTGCCAGCAGCTTGAGCGGGGGGTTACAAGAGACCCAGTACTTC
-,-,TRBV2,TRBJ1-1,CASSHQGQGEGEAFF,TGTGCCAGCAGTCATCAGGGGCAGGGAGAGGGTGAAGCTTTCTTT
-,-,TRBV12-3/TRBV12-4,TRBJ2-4,CASRRGPLAKNIQYF,TGTGCCAGCAGGCGGGGGCCGTTAGCCAAAAACATTCAGTACTTC
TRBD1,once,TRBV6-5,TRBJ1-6,CASSYSGGASSSPLHF,TGTGCCAGCAGTTACTCAGGGGGCGCTTCTTCCTCACCCCTCCACTTT